This entry lists 20 T cell receptor beta chains sequenced from one sample in a study of blood T cell repertoires in COVID-19. Generated by immunoSEQ multiplex PCR, the TCRdb table keeps only in-frame clones and is missing some. The sample has over 95,000 clones; roughly 80% are singletons. The sample comprised peripheral blood. The source of these receptors is a human donor in a cohort sampled during active COVID-19.

This chain joins TRBV5-1 and TRBJ1-4, with TRBD1 as a possible D gene (5 bases). CDR1 SGHRS and CDR2 YFSETQ come from the germline V gene. The CDR3 has 15 residues. V lost 7 bases and J 4 bases, leaving 17 bases between the germline ends. The CDR3 sequence is CASGPPGLRNEKLFF. DNA of the CDR3: TGCGCCAGCGGACCTCCGGGACTCCGTAATGAAAAACTGTTTTTT.

The chain recombines TRBV19 with TRBJ1-5, with D unresolved. Trimming shortened V by 3 bases and J by 7 bases, and 13 bases separated the two germline ends. Per the germline V gene, CDR1 is LNHDA and CDR2 is SQIVND (reference sequence). The CDR3 spans 14 residues. The CDR3 region is CASSIRRILQPQHF. The CDR3, as DNA: TGTGCCAGTAGTATTAGGAGAATCCTGCAGCCCCAGCATTTT.

This sequence joins TRBV5-1 and TRBJ2-7, with D perhaps matching TRBD2 (5 bases). This CDR3 spans 16 amino acids. Germline lookup yields CDR1 SGHRS and CDR2 YFSETQ. V lost 3 bases to trimming and J lost 4 bases, with 20 bases between them. CDR3 nucleotides: TGCGCCAGCAGCTATTTCGGGAACGGACGAGGATACGAGCAGTACTTC. It is translated as CASSYFGNGRGYEQYF.

The rearrangement links TRBV30 to TRBJ2-6; D gene uncertain. This CDR3 contains 15 residues. The V end was cut by 0 bases, the J end by 1 base, with 7 bases between. Germline loops: CDR1 GTSNPN, CDR2 SVGIG (reference sequence). CDR3 sequence reads: CAWSVGQSGANVLTF. The CDR3 DNA follows: TGTGCCTGGAGTGTTGGGCAGTCTGGGGCCAACGTCCTGACTTTC.

This chain connects TRBV11-2 to TRBJ2-7; possibly TRBD1 for D (5 bases). Germline V gene lookup returns CDR1 SGHAT and CDR2 FQNNGV. CDR3 size: 15 residues. With 2 bases removed from V and 5 bases from J, the gap between germline ends came to 16 bases. The CDR3 DNA sequence: TGTGCCAGCAGCTTATATACCCAGGGTAGGAACGAGCAGTACTTC. This gives the protein CASSLYTQGRNEQYF.

The chain couples TRBV2 to TRBJ2-5; D might be TRBD1 (5 bases). Germline lookup yields CDR1 SNHLY and CDR2 FYNNEI. The CDR3 loop spans 14 amino acids. V was shortened by 7 bases and J by 5 bases, with 17 bases between the two germline ends. The CDR3 reads CASKSVGARETQYF. The CDR3, as DNA: TGTGCCAGCAAATCGGTAGGGGCGCGGGAGACCCAGTACTTC.

The chain carries TRBV30 and TRBJ1-2, with D possibly being TRBD1 (6 bases). V was clipped by 1 base and J by 3 bases, with 9 bases between them. Germline loops: CDR1 GTSNPN, CDR2 SVGIG (reference sequence). The length of the CDR3 is 13 residues. The CDR3 here is CAWSGSGDYGYTF. The CDR3, as DNA: TGTGCCTGGAGTGGGTCAGGGGACTATGGCTACACCTTC.

V and J are TRBV6-2 or TRBV6-3 and TRBJ1-3, with D possibly matching TRBD1 (5 bases). The V end was cut by 6 bases, the J end by 0 bases, with 15 bases between. CDR1 is MNHEY and CDR2 is SVGEGT in the germline V gene. The CDR3 contains 16 residues. CDR3 coding DNA: TGTGCCAGCAGCTCCGGGACTACGAACTCTGGAAACACCATATATTTT. Translated, it gives CASSSGTTNSGNTIYF.

V is TRBV29-1 and J is TRBJ1-3; TRBD1 is a possible D gene (5 bases). CDR1 is SQVTM and CDR2 is ANQGSEA in the germline V gene. The CDR3 has 11 amino acids. Trimming left V 7 bases short and J 3 bases short, with 7 bases between. CDR3 sequence (DNA): TGCAGCGGCAGGGTTGGAAACACCATATATTTT. Amino acid sequence: CSGRVGNTIYF.

The gene calls are TRBV18 and TRBJ2-2, with D possibly TRBD2 on 6 matching bases. The CDR3 consists of 15 residues. V gave up 3 bases and J gave up 1 base, with 9 bases separating them. In germline, CDR1 is KGHSH, CDR2 LQKENI. For the CDR3, the DNA is TGTGCCAGCTCACCCAGGGAGGTGAACACCGGGGAGCTGTTTTTT. It yields the protein CASSPREVNTGELFF.

The genes are TRBV5-1 and TRBJ2-1; 14 bases align to TRBD2. The CDR3 length is 18 residues. The J segment lost 7 bases and the V segment lost 0 bases, leaving 9 bases of the junction unmatched. Per germline, CDR1 SGHRS and CDR2 YFSETQ. The CDR3 DNA reads as TGCGCCAGCAGCTTGGGCTTGGGACTAGCGGGGGAATCTAATGAGCAGTTCTTC. It codes for CASSLGLGLAGESNEQFF.

This chain connects TRBV19 to TRBJ2-7; 10 bases align to TRBD1. Germline assignment: CDR1 LNHDA and CDR2 SQIVND (reference sequence). CDR3 length equals 13 residues. With V trimmed by 6 bases and J by 6 bases, 5 bases remained unmatched. The CDR3 loop is CASRGTGAGEQYF. CDR3 nucleotides: TGTGCCAGTAGGGGGACAGGGGCTGGCGAGCAGTACTTC.

This rearrangement joins TRBV9 to TRBJ2-7, with 7 bases lining up with TRBD2. V was clipped by 0 bases and J by 3 bases; unmatched bases: 3. The CDR3 has 14 amino acids. CDR1 is SGDLS and CDR2 is YYNGEE in the germline V gene. This chain's CDR3 is CASSVEGGSYEQYF. Here the CDR3 DNA reads TGTGCCAGCAGCGTAGAGGGCGGGAGCTACGAGCAGTACTTC. Looking up the rest from reference TRBV9 and TRBJ2-7 gives the full variable domain: DSGVTQTPKHLITATGQRVTLRCSPRSGDLSVYWYQQSLDQGLQFLIQYYNGEERAKGNILERFSAQQFPDLHSELNLSSLELGDSALYFCASSVEGGSYEQYFGPGTRLTVT.

The V and J genes are TRBV28 and TRBJ2-7; D perhaps matches TRBD2 (5 bases). The CDR3 contains 14 residues. Germline V gives CDR1 MDHEN, CDR2 SYDVKM. Trimming pared 8 bases from V and 0 bases from J, leaving 14 bases between. This chain's CDR3 is CASYATDSSYEQYF. CDR3 DNA: TGTGCCAGCTATGCGACGGACTCCTCCTACGAGCAGTACTTC.

The V gene is TRBV7-9, the J gene TRBJ1-5; D unresolved. The germline V gene has CDR1 SEHNR and CDR2 FQNEAQ (reference sequence). The CDR3 is made up of 16 amino acids. Trimming removed 5 bases at V and 2 bases at J, with 16 bases between. The CDR3, as DNA: TGTGCCAGCAGCCCCCCGGGAGTTGCCCGCAATCAGCCCCAGCATTTT. Translating it yields CASSPPGVARNQPQHF.

The table lists this clone with a few counts. The V and J genes are TRBV19 and TRBJ1-1; D unclear. Germline loops: CDR1 LNHDA, CDR2 SQIVND (reference sequence). The CDR3 loop spans 13 amino acids. V was cut by 5 bases and J by 5 bases, with 12 bases left in between. The CDR3 DNA follows: TGTGCCAGTAGTTTCGCACGGAGGACTGAAGCTTTCTTT. Residues: CASSFARRTEAFF.

The genes are TRBV5-1 and TRBJ2-2; 8 bases line up with TRBD1. CDR1 and CDR2 from the germline V gene are SGHRS and YFSETQ. The ends lost 4 bases at V and 0 bases at J; junction bases unmatched: 2. The CDR3 loop spans 15 amino acids. CDR3 bases: TGCGCCAGCAGCAGGACAGGGTCGAACACCGGGGAGCTGTTTTTT. This sequence encodes CASSRTGSNTGELFF.

V is TRBV6-6 and J is TRBJ2-6, with a possible D match to TRBD1 (5 bases). This CDR3 is 17 amino acids long. Germline lookup yields CDR1 MNHNY and CDR2 SVGAGI (reference sequence). V lost 5 bases to trimming and J lost 1 base, with 15 bases between them. In DNA form, the CDR3 reads TGTGCCAGCAGTCGACATAGGGGCGCTTCTGGGGCCAACGTCCTGACTTTC. Translation: CASSRHRGASGANVLTF.

The rearrangement joins TRBV19 to TRBJ2-7; weak D call: TRBD2 (5 bases). Germline-derived CDR1 and CDR2 are LNHDA and SQIVND (reference sequence). The CDR3 length is 14 residues. The V end lost 6 bases, the J end lost 3 bases, and 15 bases lay between the germline ends. In DNA form, the CDR3 reads TGTGCCAGTAGGTCATCGGGCGGGTACTACGAGCAGTACTTC. Amino acids: CASRSSGGYYEQYF.

The rearrangement uses TRBV27 and TRBJ1-2; no clear D gene. Trimming cost V 4 bases and J 6 bases, with 15 bases left between them. The CDR3 is made up of 14 amino acids. CDR1 and CDR2 from the germline V gene are MNHEY and SMNVEV (reference sequence). This chain's CDR3 is CASSSVRGLNGYTF. DNA of the CDR3: TGTGCCAGCAGTTCGGTTCGCGGGCTAAATGGCTACACCTTC.